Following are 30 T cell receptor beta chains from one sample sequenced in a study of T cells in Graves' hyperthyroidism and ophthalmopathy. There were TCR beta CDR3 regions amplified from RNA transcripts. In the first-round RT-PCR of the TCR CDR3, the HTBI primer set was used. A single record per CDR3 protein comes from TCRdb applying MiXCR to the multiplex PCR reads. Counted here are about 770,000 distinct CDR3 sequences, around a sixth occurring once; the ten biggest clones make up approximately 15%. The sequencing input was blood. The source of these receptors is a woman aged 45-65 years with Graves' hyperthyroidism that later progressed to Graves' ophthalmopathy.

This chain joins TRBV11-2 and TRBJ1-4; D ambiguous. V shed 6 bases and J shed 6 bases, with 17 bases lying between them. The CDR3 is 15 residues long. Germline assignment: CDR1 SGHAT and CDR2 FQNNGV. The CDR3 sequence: CASSHRLGLDEKLFF. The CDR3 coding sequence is TGTGCCAGCAGTCATCGTCTCGGGTTGGATGAAAAACTGTTTTTT.

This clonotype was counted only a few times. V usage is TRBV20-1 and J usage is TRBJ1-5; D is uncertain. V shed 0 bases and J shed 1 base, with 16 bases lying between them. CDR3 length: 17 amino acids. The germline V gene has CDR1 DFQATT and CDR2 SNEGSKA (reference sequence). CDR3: CSARDRRGGVSNQPQHF. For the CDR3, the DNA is TGCAGTGCTAGAGATAGGCGGGGTGGGGTCAGCAATCAGCCCCAGCATTTT.

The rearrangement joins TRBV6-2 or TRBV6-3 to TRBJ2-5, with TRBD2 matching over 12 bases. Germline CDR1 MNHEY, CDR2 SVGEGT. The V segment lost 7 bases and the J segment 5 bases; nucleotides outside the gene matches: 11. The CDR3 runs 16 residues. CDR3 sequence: CASIHPTSGGFETQYF. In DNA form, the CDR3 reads TGTGCCAGCATCCATCCGACTAGCGGGGGTTTCGAGACCCAGTACTTC.

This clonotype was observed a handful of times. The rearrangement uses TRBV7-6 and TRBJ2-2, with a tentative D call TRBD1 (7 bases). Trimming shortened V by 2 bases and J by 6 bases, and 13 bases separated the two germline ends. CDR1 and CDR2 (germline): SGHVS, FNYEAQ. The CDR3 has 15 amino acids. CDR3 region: CASSLLSGGPGELFF. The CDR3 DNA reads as TGTGCCAGCAGCTTATTGTCAGGGGGGCCCGGGGAGCTGTTTTTT.

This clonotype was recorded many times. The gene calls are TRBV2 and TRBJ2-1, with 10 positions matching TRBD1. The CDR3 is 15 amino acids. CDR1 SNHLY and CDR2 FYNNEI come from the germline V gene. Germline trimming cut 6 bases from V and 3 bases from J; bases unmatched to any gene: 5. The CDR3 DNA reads TGTGCCAGCAGGATGGGACAGGGGAGCTACAATGAGCAGTTCTTC. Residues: CASRMGQGSYNEQFF.

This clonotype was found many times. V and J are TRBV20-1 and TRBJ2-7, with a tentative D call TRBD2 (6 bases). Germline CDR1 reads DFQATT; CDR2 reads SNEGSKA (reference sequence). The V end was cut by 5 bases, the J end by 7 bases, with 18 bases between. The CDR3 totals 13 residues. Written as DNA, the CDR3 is TGCAGTGCTCGGCTGGACGGAGGGCGGGAGCAGTACTTC. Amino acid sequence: CSARLDGGREQYF.

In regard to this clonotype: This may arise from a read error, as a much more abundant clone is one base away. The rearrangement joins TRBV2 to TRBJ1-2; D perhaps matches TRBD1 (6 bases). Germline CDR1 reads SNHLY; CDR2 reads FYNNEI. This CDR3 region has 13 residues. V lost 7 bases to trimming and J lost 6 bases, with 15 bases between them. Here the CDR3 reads CASKVTHRDGYTF. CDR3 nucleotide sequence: TGTGCCAGCAAGGTAACTCACAGGGATGGCTACACCTTC.

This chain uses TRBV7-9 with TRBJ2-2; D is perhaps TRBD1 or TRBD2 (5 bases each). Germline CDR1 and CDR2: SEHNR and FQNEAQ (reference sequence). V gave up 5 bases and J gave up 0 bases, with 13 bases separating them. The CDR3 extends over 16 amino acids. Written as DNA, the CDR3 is TGTGCCAGCAGCCCCTGGGGGAGCGCGAACACCGGGGAGCTGTTTTTT. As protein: CASSPWGSANTGELFF. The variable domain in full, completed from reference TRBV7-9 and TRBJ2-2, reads DTGVSQNPRHKITKRGQNVTFRCDPISEHNRLYWYRQTLGQGPEFLTYFQNEAQLEKSRLLSDRFSAERPKGSFSTLEIQRTEQGDSAMYLCASSPWGSANTGELFFGEGSRLTVL.

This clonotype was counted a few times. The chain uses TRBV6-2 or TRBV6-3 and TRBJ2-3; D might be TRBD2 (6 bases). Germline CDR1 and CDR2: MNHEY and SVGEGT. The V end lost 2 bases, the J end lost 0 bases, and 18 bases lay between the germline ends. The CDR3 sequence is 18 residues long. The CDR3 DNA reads TGTGCCAGCAGTTACCTTCCCCGGGGTAGCGGTAGCACAGATACGCAGTATTTT. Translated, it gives CASSYLPRGSGSTDTQYF.

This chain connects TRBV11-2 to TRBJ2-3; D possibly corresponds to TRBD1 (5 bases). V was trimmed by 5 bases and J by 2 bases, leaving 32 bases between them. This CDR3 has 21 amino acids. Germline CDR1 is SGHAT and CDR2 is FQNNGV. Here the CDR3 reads CASSHNEDRKRNRLDTDTQYF. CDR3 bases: TGTGCCAGCAGCCATAACGAAGACAGAAAACGAAACCGGCTCGACACAGATACGCAGTATTTT. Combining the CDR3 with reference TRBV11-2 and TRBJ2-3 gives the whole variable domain EAGVAQSPRYKIIEKRQSVAFWCNPISGHATLYWYQQILGQGPKLLIQFQNNGVVDDSQLPKDRFSAERLKGVDSTLKIQPAKLEDSAVYLCASSHNEDRKRNRLDTDTQYFGPGTRLTVL.

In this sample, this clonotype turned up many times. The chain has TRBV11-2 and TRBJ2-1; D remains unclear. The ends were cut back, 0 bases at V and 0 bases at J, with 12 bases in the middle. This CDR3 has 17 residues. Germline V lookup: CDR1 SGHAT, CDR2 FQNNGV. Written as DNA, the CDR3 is TGTGCCAGCAGCTTAGATCCGGGCAGCACCTCCTACAATGAGCAGTTCTTC. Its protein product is CASSLDPGSTSYNEQFF. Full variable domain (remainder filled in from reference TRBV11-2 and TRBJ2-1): EAGVAQSPRYKIIEKRQSVAFWCNPISGHATLYWYQQILGQGPKLLIQFQNNGVVDDSQLPKDRFSAERLKGVDSTLKIQPAKLEDSAVYLCASSLDPGSTSYNEQFFGPGTRLTVL.

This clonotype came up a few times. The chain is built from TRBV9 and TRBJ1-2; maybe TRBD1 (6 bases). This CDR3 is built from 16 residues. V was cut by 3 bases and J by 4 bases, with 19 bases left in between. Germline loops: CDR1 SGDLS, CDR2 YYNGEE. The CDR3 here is CASSAEASGAFYGYTF. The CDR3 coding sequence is TGTGCCAGCAGCGCAGAAGCCTCGGGGGCTTTCTATGGCTACACCTTC.

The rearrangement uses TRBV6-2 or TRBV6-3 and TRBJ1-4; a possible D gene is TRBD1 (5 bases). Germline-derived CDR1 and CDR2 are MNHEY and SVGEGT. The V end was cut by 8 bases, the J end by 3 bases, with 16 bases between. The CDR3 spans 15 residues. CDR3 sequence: CASRGMGTSNEKLFF. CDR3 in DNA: TGTGCCAGCCGAGGGATGGGGACTTCTAATGAAAAACTGTTTTTT.

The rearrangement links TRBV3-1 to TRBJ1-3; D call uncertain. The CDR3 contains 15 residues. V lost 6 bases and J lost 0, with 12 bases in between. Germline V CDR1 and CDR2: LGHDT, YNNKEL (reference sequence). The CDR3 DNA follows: TGTGCCAGCAGTCCCCCAAGGCCCTCTGGAAACACCATATATTTT. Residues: CASSPPRPSGNTIYF. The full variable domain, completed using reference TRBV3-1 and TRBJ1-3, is DTAVSQTPKYLVTQMGNDKSIKCEQNLGHDTMYWYKQDSKKFLKIMFSYNNKELIINETVPNRFSPKSPDKAHLNLHINSLELGDSAVYFCASSPPRPSGNTIYFGEGSWLTVV.

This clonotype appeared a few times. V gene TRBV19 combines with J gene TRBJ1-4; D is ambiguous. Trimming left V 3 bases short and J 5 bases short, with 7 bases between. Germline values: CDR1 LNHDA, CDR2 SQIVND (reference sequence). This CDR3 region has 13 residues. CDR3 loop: CASSIDRNEKLFF. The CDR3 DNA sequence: TGTGCCAGTAGTATTGATAGGAATGAAAAACTGTTTTTT.

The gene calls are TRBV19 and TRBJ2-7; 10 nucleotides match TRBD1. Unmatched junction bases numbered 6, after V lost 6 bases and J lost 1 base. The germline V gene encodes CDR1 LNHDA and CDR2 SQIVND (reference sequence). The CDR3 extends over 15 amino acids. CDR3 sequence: CASRTGTGASYEQYF. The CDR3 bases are TGTGCCAGTAGAACCGGGACAGGGGCTTCCTACGAGCAGTACTTC.

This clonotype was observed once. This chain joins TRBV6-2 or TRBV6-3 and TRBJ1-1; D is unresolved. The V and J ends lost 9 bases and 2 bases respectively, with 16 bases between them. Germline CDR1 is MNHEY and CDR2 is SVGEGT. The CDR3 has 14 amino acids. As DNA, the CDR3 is TGTGCCAGTCTCCGGGAGGAAGCTAACACTGAAGCTTTCTTT. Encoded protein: CASLREEANTEAFF.

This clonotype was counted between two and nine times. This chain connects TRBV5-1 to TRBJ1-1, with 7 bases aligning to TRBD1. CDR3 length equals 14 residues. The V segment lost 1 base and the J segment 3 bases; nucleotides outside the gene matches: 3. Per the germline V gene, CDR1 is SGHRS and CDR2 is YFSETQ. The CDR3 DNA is TGCGCCAGCAGCTTGTTTCAGGGGGACACTGAAGCTTTCTTT. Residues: CASSLFQGDTEAFF.

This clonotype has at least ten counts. CDR3 loop: CASSTQTSSYEQYF. In DNA, the CDR3 is TGTGCCAGCAGCACACAGACATCCTCCTACGAGCAGTACTTC. The chain couples TRBV7-9 to TRBJ2-7; D ambiguous. V lost 5 bases to trimming and J lost 0 bases, with 11 bases between them. This CDR3 has 14 amino acids. Germline V CDR1 and CDR2: SEHNR, FQNEAQ (reference sequence).

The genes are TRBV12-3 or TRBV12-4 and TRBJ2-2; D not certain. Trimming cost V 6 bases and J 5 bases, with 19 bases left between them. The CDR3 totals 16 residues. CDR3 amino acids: CASRADSWAMTGELFF. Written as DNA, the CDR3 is TGTGCCAGCAGAGCTGATAGCTGGGCCATGACCGGGGAGCTGTTTTTT.

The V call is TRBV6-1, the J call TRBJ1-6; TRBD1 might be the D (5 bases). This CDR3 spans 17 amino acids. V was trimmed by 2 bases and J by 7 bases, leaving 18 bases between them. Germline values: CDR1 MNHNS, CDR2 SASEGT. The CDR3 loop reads CASSELVGRVSNSPLHF. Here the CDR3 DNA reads TGTGCCAGCAGTGAATTAGTGGGCAGGGTGAGCAATTCACCCCTCCACTTT.

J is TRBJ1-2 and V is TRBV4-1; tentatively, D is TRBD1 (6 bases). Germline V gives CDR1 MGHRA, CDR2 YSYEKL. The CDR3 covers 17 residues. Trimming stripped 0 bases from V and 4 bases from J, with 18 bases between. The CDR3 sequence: CASSQEPGDLPLYGYTF. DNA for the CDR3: TGCGCCAGCAGCCAAGAGCCAGGGGACCTTCCCCTCTATGGCTACACCTTC.

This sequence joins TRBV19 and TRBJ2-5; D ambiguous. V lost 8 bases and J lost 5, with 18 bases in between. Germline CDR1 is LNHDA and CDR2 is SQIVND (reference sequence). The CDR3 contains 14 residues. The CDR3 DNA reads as TGTGCCAGTGACGACTCGAAGGGTACTGAGACCCAGTACTTC. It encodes CASDDSKGTETQYF.

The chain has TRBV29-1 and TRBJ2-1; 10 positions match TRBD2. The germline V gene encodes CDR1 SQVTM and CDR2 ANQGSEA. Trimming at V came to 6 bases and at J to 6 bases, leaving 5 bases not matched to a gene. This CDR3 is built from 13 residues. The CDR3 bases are TGCAGCGTGCCGGGACTAGCGACCAATGAGCAGTTCTTC. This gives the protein CSVPGLATNEQFF.

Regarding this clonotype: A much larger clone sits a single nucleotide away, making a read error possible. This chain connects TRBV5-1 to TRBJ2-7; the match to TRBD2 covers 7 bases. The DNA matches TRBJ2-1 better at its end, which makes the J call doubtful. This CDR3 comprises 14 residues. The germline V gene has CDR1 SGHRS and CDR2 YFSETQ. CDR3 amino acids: CASSPVPGDYEQFF. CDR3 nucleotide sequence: TGCGCCAGCAGCCCGGTACCCGGGGACTACGAGCAGTTCTTC.

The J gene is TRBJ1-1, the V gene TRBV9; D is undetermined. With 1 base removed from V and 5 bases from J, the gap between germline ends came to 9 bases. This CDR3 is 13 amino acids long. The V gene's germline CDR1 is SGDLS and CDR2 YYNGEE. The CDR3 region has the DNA TGTGCCAGCAGCGTAAGAGACGGGACTGAAGCTTTCTTT. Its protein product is CASSVRDGTEAFF.

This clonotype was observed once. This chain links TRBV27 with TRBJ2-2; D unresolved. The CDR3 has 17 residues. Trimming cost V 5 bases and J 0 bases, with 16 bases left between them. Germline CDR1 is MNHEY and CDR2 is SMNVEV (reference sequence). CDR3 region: CASSNTRTPTNTGELFF. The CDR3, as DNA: TGTGCCAGCAGTAACACTCGTACGCCTACGAACACCGGGGAGCTGTTTTTT.

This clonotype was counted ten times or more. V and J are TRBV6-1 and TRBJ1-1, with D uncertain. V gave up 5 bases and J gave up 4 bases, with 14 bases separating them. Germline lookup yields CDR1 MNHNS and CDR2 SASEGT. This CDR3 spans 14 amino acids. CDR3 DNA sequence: TGTGCCAGCAGTTTTATGGACGAGGCCACTGAAGCTTTCTTT. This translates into CASSFMDEATEAFF.

The CDR3 sequence: CASEQGGETQYF. CDR3 DNA: TGTGCCAGCGAACAGGGGGGAGAGACCCAGTACTTC. This sequence joins TRBV7-8 and TRBJ2-5; 8 bases map to TRBD1. V shed 8 bases, J shed 4 bases, and the junction held 3 bases outside the gene matches. The CDR3 length is 12 residues. CDR1 and CDR2 from the germline V gene are SGHVS and FQNEAQ.

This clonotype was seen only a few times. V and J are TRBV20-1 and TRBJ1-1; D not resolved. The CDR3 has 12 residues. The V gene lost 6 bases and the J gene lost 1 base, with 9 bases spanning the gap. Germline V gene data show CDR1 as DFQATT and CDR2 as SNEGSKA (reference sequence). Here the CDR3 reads CSAGPRNTEAFF. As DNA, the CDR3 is TGCAGTGCGGGCCCCCGGAACACTGAAGCTTTCTTT.